This is a list of T cell receptor beta chains from one sample in a study of blood T cell repertoires in COVID-19. Sequenced by immunoSEQ multiplex PCR; TCRdb stores in-frame clones only, minus some. Among about 180,000 clones, around 84% were seen once, and the ten largest hold roughly 7%. Source material: peripheral blood. These receptors came from a man aged 50 or older with active or convalescent COVID-19. CDR3s include the opening cysteine and the closing phenylalanine or tryptophan. A D gene is named only where the DNA matches it firmly. A row's size may be missing; if present it is once, few, many or a size class.

clone_size	d_call	j_call	v_call	cdr3_nt	cdr3_aa
NA	TRBD1	TRBJ1-6	TRBV6-5	TGTGCCAGCAGCCACTTGACAGGGGTTAATTCACCCCTCCACTTT	CASSHLTGVNSPLHF
NA	NA	TRBJ1-4	TRBV2	TGTGCCAGCATCGAGGGAGGGGGTGCTAATGAAAAACTGTTTTTT	CASIEGGGANEKLFF
NA	TRBD1	TRBJ1-5	TRBV2	TGTGCCAGCAATGGACAGGGGGGGAATCAGCCCCAGCATTTT	CASNGQGGNQPQHF
NA	TRBD1	TRBJ2-7	TRBV5-1	TGCGCCAGCAGCTACCAGACAGGGGGCGGATACGAGCAGTACTTC	CASSYQTGGGYEQYF
NA	NA	TRBJ2-5	TRBV6-5	TGTGCCAGCGAGGAAAGCCGGGGACAAGAGACCCAGTACTTC	CASEESRGQETQYF
once	TRBD1	TRBJ1-1	TRBV6-5	TGTGCCAGCAGTTTGACAGGGGGGGCCCACACTGAAGCTTTCTTT	CASSLTGGAHTEAFF
NA	TRBD1	TRBJ1-1	TRBV29-1	TGCAGCCTACGACAGGGGAGTGTGACTGAAGCTTTCTTT	CSLRQGSVTEAFF
NA	NA	TRBJ2-3	TRBV7-3	TGTGCCAGCAGTTTAATAGCGATGGGAGATACGCAGTATTTT	CASSLIAMGDTQYF
NA	TRBD1	TRBJ1-1	TRBV7-3	TGTGCCAGCAGCTTAGGGCCAGGGACAGGAGACACTGAAGCTTTCTTT	CASSLGPGTGDTEAFF
NA	TRBD1	TRBJ1-5	TRBV12-3/TRBV12-4	TGTGCCAGCAGTTTAGGACAGGGTAGGCCCCAGCATTTT	CASSLGQGRPQHF
NA	NA	TRBJ2-3	TRBV20-1	TGCAGTGCCCGAACCGGGGATACGCAGTATTTT	CSARTGDTQYF
NA	TRBD1	TRBJ2-7	TRBV2	TGTGCCAGCAGGCTTGGACAGGTAGGGATCTACGAGCAGTACTTC	CASRLGQVGIYEQYF
NA	TRBD1	TRBJ1-2	TRBV5-4	TGTGCCAGCAGCCCCTCCTCGACAGGGTACTATGGCTACACCTTC	CASSPSSTGYYGYTF
once	NA	TRBJ2-7	TRBV10-3	TGTGCCAACGGCGCCGGCGAGGCTTTTGAGCAGTACTTC	CANGAGEAFEQYF
NA	NA	TRBJ1-1	TRBV11-2	TGTGCCAGCAGCTTAGATCCGTCGGTGAACACTGAAGCTTTCTTT	CASSLDPSVNTEAFF
once	TRBD1	TRBJ1-6	TRBV7-6	TGTGCCAGCAGCTTGGGACAGGGGCGTAATTCACCCCTCCACTTT	CASSLGQGRNSPLHF
NA	NA	TRBJ2-5	TRBV25-1	TGTGCCAGCAGCTCCCCCCGGGGGGCTGGGGAGACCCAGTACTTC	CASSSPRGAGETQYF
once	NA	TRBJ1-2	TRBV3-1/TRBV3-2	TGTGCCAGCAGCCAAATGGGGCAGGGAAACTATGGCTACACCTTC	CASSQMGQGNYGYTF
NA	TRBD1	TRBJ1-2	TRBV18	TGTGCCAGCTCACCCGAGACAGGGAGAAACTATGGCTACACCTTC	CASSPETGRNYGYTF
NA	NA	TRBJ2-7	TRBV11-2	TGTGCCAGCAGCTTCGGGGGGACATACGAGCAGTACTTC	CASSFGGTYEQYF
NA	NA	TRBJ2-3	TRBV6-1	TGTGCCAGCAGTGACGGGTTTAACCTTCCCACAGATACGCAGTATTTT	CASSDGFNLPTDTQYF
NA	TRBD1	TRBJ2-7	TRBV19	TGTGCCAGTAGTACCCAATCGACAGGGCCCCTGTGGGGCGAGCAGTACTTC	CASSTQSTGPLWGEQYF
once	TRBD2	TRBJ2-7	TRBV27	TGTGCCAGCAGTTTTGCTAGCGGAACCTACGAGCAGTACTTC	CASSFASGTYEQYF